The entry below describes one T cell receptor (beta chain). The antigen this receptor binds is unknown. No much larger clone is present one base from it, and per-base qualities are unavailable. Each donor gave one peripheral blood draw, about 100 mL on average, collected into heparinised tubes. A BD FACSAria II was used to sort naive, central memory, regulatory and stem cell-like memory CD4+ T cells with a panel that included CD45RO, CCR7, CD25, CD127, CD95 and CD27. Every sorted population had a purity above 98%. Right away, PBMCs were isolated by Lymphoprep density gradient centrifugation and were stained directly, with no culture step. To minimize batch effects, samples were stained and sorted in pairs, one healthy donor with one patient per experiment. The entire isolated RNA was reverse transcribed using the High Capacity cDNA Reverse Transcription Kit, and thus expressed TCRB transcripts were sequenced. Naive, central memory and regulatory T cell samples underwent deep immunoSEQ sequencing, averaging about 3.57 million total reads per sample. After sorted cells were lysed in RLT buffer, RNA was extracted with DNase-treated RNeasy Micro or Mini kits, with the choice depending on cell number. Each cell subset was processed separately to prevent cross-contamination, with patient and healthy donor samples processed together. Using the immunoSEQ multiplex PCR, TCRB sequences were amplified from cDNA into 87-bp fragments spanning the CDR3 region. Amplicons were sequenced on the Illumina HiSeq platform. The paper's processing steps were these. PCR bias was computationally corrected using synthetic template baselines, reads within Hamming distance 2 were collapsed, and singletons that could not be merged were discarded. Reads were aligned against IMGT to assign V, D and J genes, CDR3 length and insertions or deletions at six rearrangement sites. Within each subset, clonotype counts were normalized to the number of sorted cells before true diversity and Gini coefficients were calculated with the tcR R package. The overlap coefficient, calculated on TCRB nucleotide sequences, was used to measure repertoire sharing. This is the immuneACCESS table as TCRdb keeps it, with only in-frame sequences that have V and J called. A part of the clones is gone; compared with another copy, unresolved V genes explain less than half, and the rest is unexplained. V and J calls plus clone size are reproduced from that table; the DNA served to infer D and trimming. For this sample there are about 340,000 clones; about a tenth appear just once. The top ten constitute less than 1.2% of the sample.

V is pruned by 1 base and J by 12 bases, leaving 12 bases of the junction without a gene match. Including cysteine and phenylalanine, the CDR3 has 15 amino acids. Solely the CDR3 DNA is kept, with 45 bases framed from the first base. Sequences SGHTA (CDR1) and FQGNSA (CDR2) are obtained from the germline V gene. The data were taken from a study of beta chain features in type 1 diabetes (dated by TCRdb to 2016 to 2019). Regarding the complete study: No differences in mean age, gender distribution, total cell number or subset yield were found between patients and healthy donors. A total of some 100,000,000 sorted cells were examined across all samples, and the number of cells per subset was strongly correlated with RNA yield. In the study, TCRB repertoires of sorted circulating CD4+ T cell subsets from recently diagnosed type 1 diabetes patients were compared with those of matched healthy donors. Whereas all 30 or so donors provided naive and central memory subsets, regulatory and stem cell-like memory subsets were isolated from just 8 patients and roughly eight healthy donors.

Findings and caveats that apply to the study as a whole: Because cDNA rather than genomic DNA was sequenced, highly expressing activated cells could have been over-represented, although no difference in activation and CD3 levels was found between groups. Because the HLA sub-analyses included only small numbers of individuals, any influence of HLA type on TCRB rearrangement was left unresolved. Naive, central memory and regulatory TCRB repertoires appeared to be more alike among patients than among healthy donors. Fewer insertions and more nucleotide deletions at VDJ recombination sites were observed in patients with type 1 diabetes, implying thymic rearrangement abnormalities. Shorter templates might be favored by PCR, yet because patient and control samples were amplified and corrected together, any such skew would affect both groups equally. A moderate but significant shortening of TCRB CDR3 length was observed in type 1 diabetes patients in all four CD4+ subsets.

Rearrangement joined TRBV7-2 to TRBJ2-3, with 8 bases matching TRBD2. The sequencing sample was made of central memory CD4+ T cells from blood. The TCR originated in a man aged 25 to 40 with type 1 diabetes. CDR3 loop: CASSLVLSAGAHQYF. The sequence in DNA is TGTGCCAGCAGCTTAGTCCTCTCAGCGGGGGCCCACCAGTATTTT.